The clone carrying this TCR beta chain has at least ten counts. The antigen is undetermined. This record comes from a study of blood T cells in healthy people across ages. This CDR3 comprises 15 residues. Germline CDR1 and CDR2: DFQATT and SNEGSKA (reference sequence). The V end was cut by 5 bases, the J end by 5 bases, with 20 bases between. A second about 7 to 11 cycle PCR used barcoded and J-beta primers. Every cDNA molecule carried a tag from a template-switch adaptor bearing 12 random nucleotides. Every sample gave at least 3 million paired-end reads containing CDR3. A single record per CDR3 protein comes from TCRdb applying MiXCR to the 5' RACE reads. The sample holds about 800,000 distinct CDR3 sequences, 46% seen once. The study's findings and limits: Older individuals had lower TCR beta diversity per million T cells (the decline was roughly linear). A conclusive naive versus antigen-experienced comparison was prevented by the unsorted PBMCs.

The source material was blood. The receptor was isolated from a man at least 80 years old in good health. J is TRBJ2-3 and V is TRBV20-1, with D perhaps matching TRBD2 (5 bases). As DNA, the CDR3 is TGCAGTGCTGAAGGCTCCGGTGACTACAAAGATACGCAGTATTTT. Amino acid sequence: CSAEGSGDYKDTQYF.